This TCR beta chain is from a study of shared clonotypes between healthy human individuals. Study-level background: Researchers assigned three CD4 naive, three CD4 memory, two CD8 naive and one CD8 memory plate to each donor. The study, taken as a whole, reports: Clonotype sharing among donors was thought likely to change with sequencing depth.

As for this clone: The target antigen is unknown.

Assay used: immunoSEQ multiplex PCR; TCRdb lists only in-frame clones, some missing. The data contain some 79,000 clones, about 64% of them singletons. Trimming removed 6 bases from V and 6 bases from J; junction bases left unmatched: 9. Germline loops: CDR1 SGHAT, CDR2 FQDESV (reference sequence). The CDR3 has 16 residues. CD8 memory merged CD45RO+ with CCR7-negative CD45RA+ TemRA cells. The specimen sequenced was memory CD8+ T cells sorted from blood. The sample's subset: CD45RO+ cells pooled with CCR7-negative TemRA cells. The chain uses TRBV11-1 and TRBJ2-3; 13 positions agree with TRBD2. This receptor was obtained from a man aged 25 to 40 in good health. In DNA form, the CDR3 reads TGTGCCAGCAGACCAGGACTAGCGGGAGTCGTGGATACGCAGTATTTT. Translating it yields CASRPGLAGVVDTQYF.